This T cell receptor (beta chain) was sequenced during a study of neoadjuvant anti-PD-1 for oral cavity cancer. Study-wide points: Each response group had just a few patients in TCR analyses. Higher pretreatment Treg/Th17 ratios tracked higher pretreatment blood clonality. After neoadjuvant nivolumab, PBMC T cell clonality was significantly higher in non-responders than responders.

This CDR3 has 13 amino acids. As for time point: after neoadjuvant nivolumab, at surgical resection. Stage II-IVA oral cavity squamous cell carcinoma was new and untreated by systemic or radiation therapy. With regard to this clone: Its antigen is not known.

Method: immunoSEQ multiplex PCR; TCRdb's copy keeps in-frame clones and lacks some. Of approximately 13,000 clones in the sample, 65% to 85% were seen once. The chain has TRBV21-1 and TRBJ2-7. TRBV21-1 is labeled a pseudogene. The sequencing here drew on PBMCs, taken after nivolumab (anti-PD-1) treatment. This TCR was sampled from a person aged 35 to 85 with oral cavity squamous cell carcinoma. CDR3 nucleotide sequence: TGTGCCAGCAGAAAAAACGACTCCTACGAGCAGTACTTC. This translates into CASRKNDSYEQYF.